This is a list of T cell receptor beta chains from one sample in a study of tumor-infiltrating lymphocytes in localized non-small cell lung cancer. Libraries were prepared by immunoSEQ multiplex PCR; TCRdb keeps only in-frame clonotypes and omits some of them. In the table there are around 9,500 clones, 60% to 80% of which are singletons. Sequencing used lung tumor tissue. These receptors originate from a human donor with non-small cell lung cancer. Both conserved end residues are part of each CDR3. A D gene is named only where the DNA matches it firmly. Clone size is not always given. Where it is, it says once, few, many or a class for expanded clones.

J gene	V gene	D gene	clone size	CDR3 DNA	CDR3 protein
TRBJ1-6	TRBV5-1	-	-	TGCGCCAGCAGCTTGGTTGGGGGCACAACACCCCTCCACTTT	CASSLVGGTTPLHF
TRBJ2-7	TRBV7-8	-	-	TGTGCCAGCAGCTTGGCGAGGACACTATCCTACGAGCAGTACTTC	CASSLARTLSYEQYF
TRBJ2-1	TRBV19	-	-	TGTGCCAGTAGGACTAGTGTTGGGTGGGGCAATGAGCAGTTCTTC	CASRTSVGWGNEQFF
TRBJ2-5	TRBV15	-	-	TGTGCCACCTCGAAGGCAGGGGTGCTTCAAGAGACCCAGTACTTC	CATSKAGVLQETQYF
TRBJ2-1	TRBV6-1	-	few	TGTGCCAGCAGTCCTTCAGGGACTCCGAACAATGAGCAGTTCTTC	CASSPSGTPNNEQFF
TRBJ2-5	TRBV30	TRBD2	-	TGTGCCTGGAGTTCAGGGAGTCTAGCGGGAGGGAGGGAGACCCAGTACTTC	CAWSSGSLAGGRETQYF
TRBJ1-1	TRBV6-6	-	-	TGTGCCAGCAGTTACGGACGGTCCACTGAAGCTTTCTTT	CASSYGRSTEAFF
TRBJ2-1	TRBV18	TRBD2	-	TGTGCCAGCTCACCACTCGGTAGCGGGAACTACAATGAGCAGTTCTTC	CASSPLGSGNYNEQFF
TRBJ1-6	TRBV14	TRBD1	-	TGTGCCAGCAGCCAGGGACAGGGGTCGGGTTCACCCCTCCACTTT	CASSQGQGSGSPLHF
TRBJ1-6	TRBV27	-	-	TGTGCCAGCAGATCCGCCGGAGTTTCACCCCTCCACTTT	CASRSAGVSPLHF
TRBJ2-5	TRBV4-2	-	-	TGTGCCAGCAGCCAGGGGGCCTACGGGACCCAGTACTTC	CASSQGAYGTQYF
TRBJ2-3	TRBV7-3	TRBD1	-	TGTGCCAGCAGCCTGGACAGGGGGCGCACAGATACGCAGTATTTT	CASSLDRGRTDTQYF
TRBJ2-5	TRBV5-1	-	-	TGCGCCAGCAGCTTGGGTAACGGGGCCCAAGAGACCCAGTACTTC	CASSLGNGAQETQYF
TRBJ1-1	TRBV27	-	-	TGTGCCAGCAGCGGGGGTCTGAACACTGAAGCTTTCTTT	CASSGGLNTEAFF
TRBJ1-5	TRBV30	-	few	TGTGCCTGGAGTGTACCGGGGGGGCCCAGACCCCAGCATTTT	CAWSVPGGPRPQHF
TRBJ1-6	TRBV5-6	TRBD1	-	TGTGCCAGCAGCCATACCGGACAGGGAGGTTCACCCCTCCACTTT	CASSHTGQGGSPLHF
TRBJ1-5	TRBV28	-	-	TGTGCCAGCAGTTTAGGAGGGGTGGGCAATCAGCCCCAGCATTTT	CASSLGGVGNQPQHF
TRBJ2-1	TRBV2	TRBD2	-	TGTGCCAGCAGTCCCCTAGCTAGCGGGAGATACAATGAGCAGTTCTTC	CASSPLASGRYNEQFF
TRBJ1-6	TRBV6-5	-	-	TGTGCCAGCAGTTACTCAGGGTATAATTCACCCCTCCACTTT	CASSYSGYNSPLHF
TRBJ2-1	TRBV29-1	-	once	TGCAGCGTTGCGACACGGCGCTCCTACAATGAGCAGTTCTTC	CSVATRRSYNEQFF
TRBJ1-2	TRBV19	-	-	TGTGCCAGTAGTATACAGGCTACCTATGGCTACACCTTC	CASSIQATYGYTF
TRBJ2-1	TRBV7-2	-	-	TGTGCCAGCAGCTTAAAGAGATCAGGTGAGCAGTTCTTC	CASSLKRSGEQFF